This TCR beta chain was sequenced during a study of shared clonotypes between healthy human individuals. V was clipped by 3 bases and J by 1 base, with 9 bases between them. Germline V gene sequence: CDR1 SEHNR, CDR2 FQNEAQ (reference sequence). CDR3 size: 14 residues. This clone was seen only a few times. Its antigen is as yet unknown. Study-wide results and caveats: A limitation of the genetic and exposure-history diversity represented arose from few donors.

TCRdb's copy holds only in-frame clones and misses some; the assay was immunoSEQ multiplex PCR. The sample shows roughly 490,000 clones, roughly 78% of them seen only once. This receptor was obtained from a woman aged 40 to 50 in good health. Some clones in this sample may be carry-over from other donors' samples. V is TRBV7-9 and J is TRBJ1-1; D remains unclear. Source material: PBMCs. The CDR3 reads CASSFGQANTEAFF. The CDR3 DNA reads TGTGCCAGCAGCTTTGGGCAGGCGAACACTGAAGCTTTCTTT. Using reference TRBV7-9 and TRBJ1-1 for the parts outside the CDR3, the full variable domain is DTGVSQNPRHKITKRGQNVTFRCDPISEHNRLYWYRQTLGQGPEFLTYFQNEAQLEKSRLLSDRFSAERPKGSFSTLEIQRTEQGDSAMYLCASSFGQANTEAFFGQGTRLTVV.